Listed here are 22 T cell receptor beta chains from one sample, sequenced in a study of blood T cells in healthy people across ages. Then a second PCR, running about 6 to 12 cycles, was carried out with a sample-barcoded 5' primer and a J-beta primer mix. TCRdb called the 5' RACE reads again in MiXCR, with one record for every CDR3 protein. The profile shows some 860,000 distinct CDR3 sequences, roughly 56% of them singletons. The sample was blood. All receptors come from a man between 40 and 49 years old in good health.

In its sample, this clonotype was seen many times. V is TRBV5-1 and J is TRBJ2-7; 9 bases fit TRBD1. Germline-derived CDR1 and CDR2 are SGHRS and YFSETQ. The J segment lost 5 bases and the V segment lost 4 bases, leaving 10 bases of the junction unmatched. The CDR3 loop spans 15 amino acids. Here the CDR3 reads CASSPGGTGRDEQYF. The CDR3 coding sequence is TGCGCCAGCAGCCCCGGTGGGACAGGGAGGGACGAGCAGTACTTC.

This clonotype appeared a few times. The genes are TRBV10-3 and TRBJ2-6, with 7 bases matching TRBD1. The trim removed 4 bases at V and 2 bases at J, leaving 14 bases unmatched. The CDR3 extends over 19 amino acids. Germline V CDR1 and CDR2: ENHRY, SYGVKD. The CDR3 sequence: CAISGRLTGRRAGANVLTF. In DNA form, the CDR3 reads TGTGCCATCAGTGGGAGATTGACAGGGCGCCGGGCTGGGGCCAACGTCCTGACTTTC.

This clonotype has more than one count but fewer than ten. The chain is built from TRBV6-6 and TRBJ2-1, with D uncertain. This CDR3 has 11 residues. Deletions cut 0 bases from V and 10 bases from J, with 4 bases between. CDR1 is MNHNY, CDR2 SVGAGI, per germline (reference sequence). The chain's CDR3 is CASSYSIEQFF. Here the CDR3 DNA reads TGTGCCAGCAGTTACTCCATAGAGCAGTTCTTC.

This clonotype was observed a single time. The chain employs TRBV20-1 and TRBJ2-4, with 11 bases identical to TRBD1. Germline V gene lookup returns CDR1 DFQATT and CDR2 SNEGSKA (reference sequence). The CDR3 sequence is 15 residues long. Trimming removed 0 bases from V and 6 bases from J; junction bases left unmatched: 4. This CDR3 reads CSARDGTGGRNIQYF. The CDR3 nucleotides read TGCAGTGCTAGAGATGGGACAGGGGGAAGAAACATTCAGTACTTC.

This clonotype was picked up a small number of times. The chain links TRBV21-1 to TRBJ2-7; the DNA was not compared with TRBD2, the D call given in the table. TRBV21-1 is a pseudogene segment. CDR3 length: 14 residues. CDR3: CASSNSREHYEQYF. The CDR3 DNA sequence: TGTGCCAGCAGCAACTCCCGGGAGCACTACGAGCAGTACTTC.

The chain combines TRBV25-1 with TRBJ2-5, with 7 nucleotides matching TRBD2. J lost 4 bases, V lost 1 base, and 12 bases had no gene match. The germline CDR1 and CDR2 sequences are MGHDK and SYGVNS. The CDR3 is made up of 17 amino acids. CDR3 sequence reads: CASSELGGSPIGETQYF. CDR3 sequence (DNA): TGTGCCAGCAGTGAATTGGGCGGGAGCCCTATCGGAGAGACCCAGTACTTC.

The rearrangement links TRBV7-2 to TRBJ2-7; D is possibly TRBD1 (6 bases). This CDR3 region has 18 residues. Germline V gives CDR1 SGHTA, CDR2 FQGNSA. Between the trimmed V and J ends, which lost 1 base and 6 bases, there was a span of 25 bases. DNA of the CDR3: TGTGCCAGCAGCTTAGAGGGTGGGACCGGGACATATTTTTTCGAGCAGTACTTC. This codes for CASSLEGGTGTYFFEQYF.

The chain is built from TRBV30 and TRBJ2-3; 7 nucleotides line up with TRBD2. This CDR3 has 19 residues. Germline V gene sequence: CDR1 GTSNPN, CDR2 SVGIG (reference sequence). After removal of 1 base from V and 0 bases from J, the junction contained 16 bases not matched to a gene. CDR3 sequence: CAWSEGTKSRVPSTDTQYF. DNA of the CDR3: TGTGCCTGGAGTGAAGGGACTAAATCTCGGGTACCTAGCACAGATACGCAGTATTTT.

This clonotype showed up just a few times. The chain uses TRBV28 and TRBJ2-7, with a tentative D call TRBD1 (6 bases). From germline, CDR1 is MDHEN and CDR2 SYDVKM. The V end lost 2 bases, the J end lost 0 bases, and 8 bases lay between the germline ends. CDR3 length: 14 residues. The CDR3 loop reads CASSLGQHSYEQYF. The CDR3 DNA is TGTGCCAGCAGTTTAGGACAGCACTCCTACGAGCAGTACTTC.

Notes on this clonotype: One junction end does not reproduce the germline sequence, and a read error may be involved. The chain's CDR3 is CAISEVRQGTTNAKLFF. The CDR3 DNA reads TGTGCCATCAGTGAGGTCCGGCAGGGCACAACTAATGCAAAACTGTTTTTT. The rearrangement uses TRBV10-3 and TRBJ1-4, with D possibly TRBD1 on 5 matching bases. The CDR3 spans 17 residues. Per germline, CDR1 ENHRY and CDR2 SYGVKD.

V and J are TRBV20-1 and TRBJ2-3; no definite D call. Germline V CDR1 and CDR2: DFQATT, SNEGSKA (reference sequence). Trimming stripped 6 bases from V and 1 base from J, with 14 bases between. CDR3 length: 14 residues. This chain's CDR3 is CSAEVGFGTDTQYF. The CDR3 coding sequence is TGCAGTGCAGAAGTAGGCTTTGGCACAGATACGCAGTATTTT.

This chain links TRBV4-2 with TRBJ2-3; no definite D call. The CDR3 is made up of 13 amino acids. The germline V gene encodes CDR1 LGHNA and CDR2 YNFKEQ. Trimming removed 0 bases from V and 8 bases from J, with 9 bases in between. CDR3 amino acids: CASSQDWGSTQYF. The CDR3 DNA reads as TGTGCCAGCAGCCAAGACTGGGGAAGTACGCAGTATTTT.

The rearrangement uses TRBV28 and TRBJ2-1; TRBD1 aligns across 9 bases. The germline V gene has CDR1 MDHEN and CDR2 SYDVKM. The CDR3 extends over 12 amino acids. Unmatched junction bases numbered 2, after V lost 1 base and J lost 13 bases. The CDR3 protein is CASSLLGQGQFF. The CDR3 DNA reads TGTGCCAGCAGTTTATTGGGACAGGGACAGTTCTTC.

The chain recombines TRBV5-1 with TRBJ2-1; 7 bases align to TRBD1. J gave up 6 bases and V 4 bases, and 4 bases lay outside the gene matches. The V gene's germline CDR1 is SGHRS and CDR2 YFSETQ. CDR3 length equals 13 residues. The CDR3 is CASSTTGVNEQFF. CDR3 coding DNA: TGCGCCAGCAGCACTACAGGGGTCAATGAGCAGTTCTTC.

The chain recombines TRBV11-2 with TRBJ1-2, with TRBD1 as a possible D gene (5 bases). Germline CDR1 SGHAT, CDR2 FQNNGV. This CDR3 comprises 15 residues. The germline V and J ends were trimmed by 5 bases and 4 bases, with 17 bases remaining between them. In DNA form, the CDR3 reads TGTGCCAGCAGCCCTCCGGACGGAGGGACCTATGGCTACACCTTC. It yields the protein CASSPPDGGTYGYTF.

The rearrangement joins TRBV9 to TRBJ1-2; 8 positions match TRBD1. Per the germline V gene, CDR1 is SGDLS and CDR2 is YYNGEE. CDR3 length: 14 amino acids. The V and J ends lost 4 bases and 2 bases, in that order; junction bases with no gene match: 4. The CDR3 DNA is TGTGCCAGCAGCCCCCGGGACAGGAACTATGGCTACACCTTC. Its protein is CASSPRDRNYGYTF.

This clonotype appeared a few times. The CDR3 here is CSARPPGRTGTEAFF. The CDR3 nucleotides read TGCAGTGCTAGACCCCCAGGCCGGACAGGGACTGAAGCTTTCTTT. This chain uses TRBV20-1 with TRBJ1-1; 8 bases fit TRBD1. CDR3 length: 15 amino acids. Germline CDR1 DFQATT, CDR2 SNEGSKA (reference sequence). Trimming took 2 bases from V and 5 from J; bases not matched to a gene: 10.

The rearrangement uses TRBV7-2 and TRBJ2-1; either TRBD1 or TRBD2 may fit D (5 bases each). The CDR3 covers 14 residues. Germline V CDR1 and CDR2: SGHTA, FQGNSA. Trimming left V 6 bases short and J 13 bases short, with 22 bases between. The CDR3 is CASSLRGPSETQFF. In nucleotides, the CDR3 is TGTGCCAGCAGTTTACGGGGACCCTCGGAGACCCAGTTCTTC.

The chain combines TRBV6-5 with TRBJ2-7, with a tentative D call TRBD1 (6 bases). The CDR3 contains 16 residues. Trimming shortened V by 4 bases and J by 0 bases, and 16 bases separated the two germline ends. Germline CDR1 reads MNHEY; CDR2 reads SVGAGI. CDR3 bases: TGTGCCAGCAGTTTGGATTTCTACAGGGTCTCCTACGAGCAGTACGTC. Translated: CASSLDFYRVSYEQYV.

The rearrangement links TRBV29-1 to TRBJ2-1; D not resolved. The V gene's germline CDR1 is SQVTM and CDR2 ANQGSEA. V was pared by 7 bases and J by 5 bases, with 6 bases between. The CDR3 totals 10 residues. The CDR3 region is CSGAHNEQFF. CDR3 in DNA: TGCAGCGGAGCCCACAATGAGCAGTTCTTC.

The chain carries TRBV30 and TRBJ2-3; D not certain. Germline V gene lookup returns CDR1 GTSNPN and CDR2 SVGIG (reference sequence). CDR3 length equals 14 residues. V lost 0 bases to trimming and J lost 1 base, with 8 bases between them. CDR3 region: CAWSVVAGTDTQYF. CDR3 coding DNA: TGTGCCTGGAGTGTTGTGGCGGGCACAGATACGCAGTATTTT.

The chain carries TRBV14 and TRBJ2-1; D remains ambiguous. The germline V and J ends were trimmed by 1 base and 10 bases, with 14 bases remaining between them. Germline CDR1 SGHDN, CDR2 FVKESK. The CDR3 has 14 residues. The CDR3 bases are TGTGCCAGCAGCCAAGCCTTCACTACTCGGGAGCAGTTCTTC. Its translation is CASSQAFTTREQFF. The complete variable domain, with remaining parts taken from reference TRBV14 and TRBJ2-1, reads EAGVTQFPSHSVIEKGQTVTLRCDPISGHDNLYWYRRVMGKEIKFLLHFVKESKQDESGMPNNRFLAERTGGTYSTLKVQPAELEDSGVYFCASSQAFTTREQFFGPGTRLTVL.